Below, one T cell receptor beta chain is given with its context. This sample is drawn from a study of blood T cell repertoires in COVID-19. The wider study: Samples representing acute and convalescent COVID-19 were sourced from the United States, Italy and Spain.

The Seattle patients joined while their infection was active and were tracked longitudinally afterward. The germline gives CDR1 SGHDN, CDR2 FVKESK. V lost 4 bases and J lost 8, with 17 bases in between. The CDR3 runs 15 residues. In the original processing: Estimation of nucleated cell counts was performed using reference gene primer amplification. Measured with immunoSEQ multiplex PCR; TCRdb has only the in-frame clones, and not every one. Clonal size and the V and J genes are those of that table, whereas D and trimming came from the DNA. The table records about 180,000 clones, roughly 86% of them present only once.

This receptor was taken from a man between 60 and 75 years old with COVID-19, enrolled during active disease. Sequencing was performed on peripheral blood. The V gene is TRBV14, the J gene TRBJ1-4; D unclear. The DNA of the CDR3 is TGTGCCAGCAGCCGTTCGGGAGACTCAAGGGAAAAACTGTTTTTT. Residues: CASSRSGDSREKLFF.